This T cell receptor (beta chain) comes out of a study of T cell repertoires in cytomegalovirus infection. Study overall: Indications came from public TCR beta signatures; they pointed to CMV infection and to a matching HLA type.

This clonotype was picked up many times. Its antigen is unidentified. TCRdb re-analysed the reads in MiXCR, keeping a single row per CDR3 protein. The table has a few hundred thousand distinct CDR3 sequences, 42% seen once. Whole-study findings and limits: There were carriers of CMV plus the relevant HLA, and cumulative public TCR beta family frequency identified them. Ex vivo responses were dominated by HLA-C-restricted CMV-specific TCR beta clonotypes.

This sample comprised cultured PBMCs, obtained from culture after CMV antigen stimulation. This TCR derives from a human donor in good health (CMV status not recorded). Some clones in this sample may be carry-over from other donors' samples.

The CDR3 reads CASSPHSRRRDTQYF. In DNA form, the CDR3 reads TGTGCCAGCAGCCCTCATTCCAGGCGTCGGGATACGCAGTATTTT. J is TRBJ2-3 and V is TRBV7-2; D gene uncertain. The CDR3 extends over 15 amino acids. Trimming shortened V by 5 bases and J by 6 bases, and 18 bases separated the two germline ends. Germline CDR1 is SGHTA and CDR2 is FQGNSA.